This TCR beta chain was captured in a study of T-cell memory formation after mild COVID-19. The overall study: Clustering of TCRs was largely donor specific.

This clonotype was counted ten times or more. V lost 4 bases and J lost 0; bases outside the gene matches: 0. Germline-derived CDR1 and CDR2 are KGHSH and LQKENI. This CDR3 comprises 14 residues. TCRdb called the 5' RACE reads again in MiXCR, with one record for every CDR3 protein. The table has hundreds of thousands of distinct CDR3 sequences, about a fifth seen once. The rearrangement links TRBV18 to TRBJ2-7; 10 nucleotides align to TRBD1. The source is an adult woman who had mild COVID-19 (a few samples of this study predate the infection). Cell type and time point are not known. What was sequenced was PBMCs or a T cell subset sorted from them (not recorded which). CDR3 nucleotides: TGTGCCAGCTCACGGACAGGGGGCTCCTACGAGCAGTACTTC. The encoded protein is CASSRTGGSYEQYF.